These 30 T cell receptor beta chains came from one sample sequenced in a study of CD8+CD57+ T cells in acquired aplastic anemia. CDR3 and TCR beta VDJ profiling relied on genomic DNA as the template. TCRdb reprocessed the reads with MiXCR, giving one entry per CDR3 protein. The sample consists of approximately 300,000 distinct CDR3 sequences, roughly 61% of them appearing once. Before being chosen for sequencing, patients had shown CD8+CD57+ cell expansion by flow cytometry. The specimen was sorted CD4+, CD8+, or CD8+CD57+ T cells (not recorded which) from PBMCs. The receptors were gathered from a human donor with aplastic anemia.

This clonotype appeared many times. For the CDR3, the DNA is TGTGCCAGCAGCCAAGAGTGGGAGGATACGCAGTATTTT. Its translation: CASSQEWEDTQYF. The rearrangement links TRBV3-1 to TRBJ2-3; D possibly corresponds to TRBD2 (5 bases). Germline V gene lookup returns CDR1 LGHDT and CDR2 YNNKEL (reference sequence). There are 13 residues in the CDR3. V was cut by 0 bases and J by 6 bases, with 7 bases left in between.

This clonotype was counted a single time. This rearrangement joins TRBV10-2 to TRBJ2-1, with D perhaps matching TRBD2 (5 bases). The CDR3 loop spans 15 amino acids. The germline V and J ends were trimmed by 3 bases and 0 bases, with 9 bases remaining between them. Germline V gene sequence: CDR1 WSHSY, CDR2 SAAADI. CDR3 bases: TGCGCCAGCAGTGATAGCGTCAGCTCCTACAATGAGCAGTTCTTC. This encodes CASSDSVSSYNEQFF.

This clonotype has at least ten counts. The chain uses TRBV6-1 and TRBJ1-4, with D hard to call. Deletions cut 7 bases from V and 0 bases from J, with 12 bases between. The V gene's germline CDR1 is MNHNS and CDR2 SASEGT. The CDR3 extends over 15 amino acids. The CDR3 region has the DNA TGTGCCAGCATGAACATGGGAGCAACTAATGAAAAACTGTTTTTT. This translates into CASMNMGATNEKLFF.

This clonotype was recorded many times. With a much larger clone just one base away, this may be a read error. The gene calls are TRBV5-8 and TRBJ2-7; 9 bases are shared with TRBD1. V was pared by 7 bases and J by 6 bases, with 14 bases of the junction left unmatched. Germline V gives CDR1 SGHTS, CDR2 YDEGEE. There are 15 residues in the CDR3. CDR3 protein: CASGYTGGAGSEQYF. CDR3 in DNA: TGTGCCAGCGGGTATACAGGGGGCGCGGGGTCCGAGCAGTACTTC.

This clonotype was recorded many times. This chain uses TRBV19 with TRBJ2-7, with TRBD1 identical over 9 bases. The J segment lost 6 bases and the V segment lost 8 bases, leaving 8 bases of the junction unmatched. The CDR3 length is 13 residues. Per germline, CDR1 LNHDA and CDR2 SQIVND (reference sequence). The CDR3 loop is CASAAGQGGEQYF. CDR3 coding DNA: TGTGCCAGTGCCGCGGGACAGGGAGGCGAGCAGTACTTC.

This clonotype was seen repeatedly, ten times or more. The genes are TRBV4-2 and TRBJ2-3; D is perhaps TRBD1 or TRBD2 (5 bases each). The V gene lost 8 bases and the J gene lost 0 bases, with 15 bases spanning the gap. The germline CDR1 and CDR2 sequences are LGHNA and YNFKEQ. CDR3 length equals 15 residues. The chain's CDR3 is CASSRDRQSTDTQYF. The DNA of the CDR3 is TGTGCCAGCTCCCGGGACCGACAGAGCACAGATACGCAGTATTTT.

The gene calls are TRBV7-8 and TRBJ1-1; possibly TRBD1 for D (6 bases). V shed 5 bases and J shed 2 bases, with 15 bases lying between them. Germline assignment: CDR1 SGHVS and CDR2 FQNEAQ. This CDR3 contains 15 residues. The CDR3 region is CASSTRGGRNTEAFF. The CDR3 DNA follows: TGTGCCAGCAGCACCCGAGGGGGACGTAACACTGAAGCTTTCTTT.

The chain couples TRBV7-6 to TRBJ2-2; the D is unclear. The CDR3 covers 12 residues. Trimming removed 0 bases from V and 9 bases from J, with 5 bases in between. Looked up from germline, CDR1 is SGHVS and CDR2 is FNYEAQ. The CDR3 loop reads CASSLADRELFF. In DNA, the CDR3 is TGTGCCAGCAGCTTAGCCGACCGGGAGCTGTTTTTT.

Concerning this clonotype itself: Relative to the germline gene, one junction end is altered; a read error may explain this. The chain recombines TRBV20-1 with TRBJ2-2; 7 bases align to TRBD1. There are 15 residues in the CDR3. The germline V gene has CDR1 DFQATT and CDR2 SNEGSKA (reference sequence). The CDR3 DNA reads TGCTGTGCTAGCACCACTCAGGGGGTTGGCGGGGAGCTGTTTTTT. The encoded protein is CCASTTQGVGGELFF.

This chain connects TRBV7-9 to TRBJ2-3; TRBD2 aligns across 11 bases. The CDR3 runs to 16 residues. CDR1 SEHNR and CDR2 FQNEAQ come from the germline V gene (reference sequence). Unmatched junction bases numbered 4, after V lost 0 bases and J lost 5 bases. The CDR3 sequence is CASSLALAGVLDTQYF. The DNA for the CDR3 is TGTGCCAGCAGCTTAGCACTAGCGGGGGTCTTAGATACGCAGTATTTT.

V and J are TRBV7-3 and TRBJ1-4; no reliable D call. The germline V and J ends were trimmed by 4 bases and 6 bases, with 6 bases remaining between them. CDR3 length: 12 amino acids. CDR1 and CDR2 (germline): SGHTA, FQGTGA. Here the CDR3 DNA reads TGTGCCAGCAGCTCTCCGGATGAAAAACTGTTTTTT. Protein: CASSSPDEKLFF.

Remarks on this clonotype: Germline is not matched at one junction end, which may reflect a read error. CDR3 in DNA: TGTGCCAGCAGTGCTAGCCAATACAATGAGCAGTTCTTC. Its protein is CASSASQYNEQFF. The chain has TRBV10-3 and TRBJ2-1, with a tentative D call TRBD2 (5 bases). The CDR3 extends over 13 amino acids. Germline V CDR1 and CDR2: ENHRY, SYGVKD.

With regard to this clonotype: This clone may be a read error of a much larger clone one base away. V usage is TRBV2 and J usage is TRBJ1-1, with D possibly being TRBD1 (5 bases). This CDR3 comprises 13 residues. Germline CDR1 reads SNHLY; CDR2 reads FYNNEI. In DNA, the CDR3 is TGTGCAGCACGGGGGGAGGGGAACACTGAAGCTTCCTTT. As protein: CAARGEGNTEASF.

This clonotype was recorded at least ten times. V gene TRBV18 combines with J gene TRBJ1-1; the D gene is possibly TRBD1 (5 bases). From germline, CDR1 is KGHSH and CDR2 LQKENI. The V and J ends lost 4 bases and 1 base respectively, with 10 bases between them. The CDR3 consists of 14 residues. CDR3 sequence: CASSRQTENTEAFF. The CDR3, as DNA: TGTGCCAGCTCACGTCAGACAGAGAACACTGAAGCTTTCTTT. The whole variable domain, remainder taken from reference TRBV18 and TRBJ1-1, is NAGVMQNPRHLVRRRGQEARLRCSPMKGHSHVYWYRQLPEEGLKFMVYLQKENIIDESGMPKERFSAEFPKEGPSILRIQQVVRGDSAAYFCASSRQTENTEAFFGQGTRLTVV.

CDR3 in DNA: TGTGCCAGCAGCTTCGACGATTCACCCCTCCACTTT. The encoded protein is CASSFDDSPLHF. The rearrangement uses TRBV9 and TRBJ1-6; D uncertain. The germline V and J ends were trimmed by 4 bases and 8 bases, with 7 bases remaining between them. The CDR3 loop spans 12 amino acids. Germline V gene sequence: CDR1 SGDLS, CDR2 YYNGEE.

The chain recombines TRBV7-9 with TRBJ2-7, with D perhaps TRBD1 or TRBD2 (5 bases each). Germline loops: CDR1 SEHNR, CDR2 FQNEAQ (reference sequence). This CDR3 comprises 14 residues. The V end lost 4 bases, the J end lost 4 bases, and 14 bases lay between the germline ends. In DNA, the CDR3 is TGTGCCAGCAGCTCATTTCGGGACGGATACGAGCAGTACTTC. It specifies CASSSFRDGYEQYF.

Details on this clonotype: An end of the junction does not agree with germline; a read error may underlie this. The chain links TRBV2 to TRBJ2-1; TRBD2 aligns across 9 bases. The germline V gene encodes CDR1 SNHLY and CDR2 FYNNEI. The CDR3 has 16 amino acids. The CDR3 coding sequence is TGTGCCAGCAGTGAAGGTGCGGCGGGGGGGCTGTATGAGCAGTCCTTC. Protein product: CASSEGAAGGLYEQSF. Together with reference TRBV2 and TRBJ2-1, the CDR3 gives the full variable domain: EPEVTQTPSHQVTQMGQEVILRCVPISNHLYFYWYRQILGQKVEFLVSFYNNEISEKSEIFDDQFSVERPDGSNFTLKIRSTKLEDSAMYFCASSEGAAGGLYEQSFGPGTRLTVL.

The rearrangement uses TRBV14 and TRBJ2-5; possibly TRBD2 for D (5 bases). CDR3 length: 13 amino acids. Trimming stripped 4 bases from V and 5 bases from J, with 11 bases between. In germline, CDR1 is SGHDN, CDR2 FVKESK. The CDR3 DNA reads TGTGCCAGCAGCCTTAACACGGGGGAGACCCAGTACTTC. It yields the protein CASSLNTGETQYF. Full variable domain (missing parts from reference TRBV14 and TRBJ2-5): EAGVTQFPSHSVIEKGQTVTLRCDPISGHDNLYWYRRVMGKEIKFLLHFVKESKQDESGMPNNRFLAERTGGTYSTLKVQPAELEDSGVYFCASSLNTGETQYFGPGTRLLVL.

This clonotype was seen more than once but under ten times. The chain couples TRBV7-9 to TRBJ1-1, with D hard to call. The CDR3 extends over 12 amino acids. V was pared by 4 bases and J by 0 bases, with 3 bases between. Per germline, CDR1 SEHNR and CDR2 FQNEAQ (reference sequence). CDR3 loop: CASSSVNTEAFF. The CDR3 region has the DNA TGTGCCAGCAGCTCCGTGAACACTGAAGCTTTCTTT. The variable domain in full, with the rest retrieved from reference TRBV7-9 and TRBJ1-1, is DTGVSQNPRHKITKRGQNVTFRCDPISEHNRLYWYRQTLGQGPEFLTYFQNEAQLEKSRLLSDRFSAERPKGSFSTLEIQRTEQGDSAMYLCASSSVNTEAFFGQGTRLTVV.

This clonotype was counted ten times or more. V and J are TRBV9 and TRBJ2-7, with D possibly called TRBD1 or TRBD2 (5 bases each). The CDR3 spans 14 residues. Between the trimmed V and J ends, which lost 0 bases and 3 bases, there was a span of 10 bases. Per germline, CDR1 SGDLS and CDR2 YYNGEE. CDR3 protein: CASSVAAGSYEQYF. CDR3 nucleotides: TGTGCCAGCAGCGTAGCGGCAGGGAGCTACGAGCAGTACTTC.

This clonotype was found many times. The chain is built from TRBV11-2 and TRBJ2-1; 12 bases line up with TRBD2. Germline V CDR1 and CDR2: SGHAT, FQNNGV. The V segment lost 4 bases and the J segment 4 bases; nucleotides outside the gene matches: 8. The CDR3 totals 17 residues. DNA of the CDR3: TGTGCCAGCAGCTCCGGGACTAGCGGGCGGTTGTACAATGAGCAGTTCTTC. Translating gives CASSSGTSGRLYNEQFF.

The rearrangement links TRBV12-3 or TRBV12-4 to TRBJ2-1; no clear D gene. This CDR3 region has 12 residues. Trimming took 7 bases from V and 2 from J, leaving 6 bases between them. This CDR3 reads CASNGAYNEQFF. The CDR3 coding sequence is TGTGCCAGCAACGGTGCCTACAATGAGCAGTTCTTC.

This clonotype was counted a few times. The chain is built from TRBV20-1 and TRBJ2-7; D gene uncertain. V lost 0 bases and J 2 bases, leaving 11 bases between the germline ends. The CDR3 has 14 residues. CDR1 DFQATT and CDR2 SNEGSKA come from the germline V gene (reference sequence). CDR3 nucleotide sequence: TGCAGTGCTAGAGAGGACGTTGTCCCCTACGAGCAGTACTTC. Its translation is CSAREDVVPYEQYF.

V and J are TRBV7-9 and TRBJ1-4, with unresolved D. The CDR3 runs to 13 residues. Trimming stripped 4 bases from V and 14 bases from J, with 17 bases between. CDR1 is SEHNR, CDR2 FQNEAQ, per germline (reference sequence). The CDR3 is CASSSTAVGLLFF. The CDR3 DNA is TGTGCCAGCAGCTCCACCGCCGTCGGACTCCTGTTTTTT. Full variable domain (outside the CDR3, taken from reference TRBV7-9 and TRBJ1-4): DTGVSQNPRHKITKRGQNVTFRCDPISEHNRLYWYRQTLGQGPEFLTYFQNEAQLEKSRLLSDRFSAERPKGSFSTLEIQRTEQGDSAMYLCASSSTAVGLLFFGSGTQLSVL.

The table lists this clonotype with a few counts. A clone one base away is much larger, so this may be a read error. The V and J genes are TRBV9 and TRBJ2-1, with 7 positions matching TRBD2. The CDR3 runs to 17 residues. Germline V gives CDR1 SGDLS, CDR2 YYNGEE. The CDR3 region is CASSVEGGRDPYNGQFF. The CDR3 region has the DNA TGTGCCAGCAGCGTAGAGGGCGGGAGAGACCCCTACAATGGGCAGTTCTTC.

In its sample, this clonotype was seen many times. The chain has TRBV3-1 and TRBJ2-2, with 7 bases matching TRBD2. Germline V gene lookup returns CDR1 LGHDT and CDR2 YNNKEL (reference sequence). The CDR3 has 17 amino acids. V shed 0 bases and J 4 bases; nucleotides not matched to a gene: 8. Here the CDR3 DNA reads TGTGCCAGCAGCCAAGATCTTCTAGCGGAGCGCACCGGGGAGCTGTTTTTT. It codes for CASSQDLLAERTGELFF.

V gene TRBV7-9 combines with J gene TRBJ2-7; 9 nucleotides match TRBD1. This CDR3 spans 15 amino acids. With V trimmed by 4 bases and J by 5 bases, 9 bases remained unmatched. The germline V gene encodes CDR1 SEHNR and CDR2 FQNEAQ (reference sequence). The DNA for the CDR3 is TGTGCCAGCAGCTCCACCGGGACAGGGCTCGACGAGCAGTACTTC. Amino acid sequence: CASSSTGTGLDEQYF.

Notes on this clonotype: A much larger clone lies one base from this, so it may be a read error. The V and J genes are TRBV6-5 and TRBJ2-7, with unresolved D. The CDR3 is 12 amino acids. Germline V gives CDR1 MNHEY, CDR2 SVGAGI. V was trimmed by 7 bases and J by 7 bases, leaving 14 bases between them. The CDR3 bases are TGTGCCAGCACCCCCGGACGGGCGGAGCAGTACTTC. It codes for CASTPGRAEQYF.

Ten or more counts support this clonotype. DNA for the CDR3: TGTGCCAGCAGCGCCTCATTGAACACTGAAGCTTTCTTT. Translation: CASSASLNTEAFF. This chain uses TRBV11-3 with TRBJ1-1; D is ambiguous. Deletions cut 5 bases from V and 0 bases from J, with 7 bases between. The CDR3 is 13 amino acids. Germline V gene lookup returns CDR1 SGHNT and CDR2 YENEEA.

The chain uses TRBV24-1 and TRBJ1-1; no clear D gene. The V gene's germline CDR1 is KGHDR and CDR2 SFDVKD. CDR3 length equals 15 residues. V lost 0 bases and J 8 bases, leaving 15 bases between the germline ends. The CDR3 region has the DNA TGTGCCACCAGTGATTTGTTGGGCCTCGGTGAGGAAGCTTTCTTT. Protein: CATSDLLGLGEEAFF.